The clone carrying this T cell receptor beta chain was seen more than once but under ten times. CDR3 length equals 13 residues. Looked up from germline, CDR1 is SGDLS and CDR2 is YYNGEE. The V end was cut by 0 bases, the J end by 6 bases, with 7 bases between. The data stem from a study of T cells in Graves' hyperthyroidism and ophthalmopathy. Authors of the study amplified TCR beta CDR3 regions from RNA transcripts. In the first-round RT-PCR of the TCR CDR3, the HTBI primer set was used. One entry per CDR3 protein, called by TCRdb with MiXCR from the multiplex PCR reads. The data show about 270,000 distinct CDR3 sequences, about 16% seen once.

The receptor's source is a woman aged 45-60 years with Graves' hyperthyroidism that later progressed to Graves' ophthalmopathy. Sequenced input: blood. The chain carries TRBV9 and TRBJ2-1; D is unresolved. CDR3 amino acids: CASSVGRANEQFF. DNA for the CDR3: TGTGCCAGCAGCGTAGGCAGAGCCAATGAGCAGTTCTTC.